This is a list of T cell receptor beta chains from one sample in a study of blood T cell repertoires in COVID-19. Assay used: immunoSEQ multiplex PCR; TCRdb lists only in-frame clones, some missing. The table has some 360,000 clones, approximately 91% seen once. The sequenced material came from PBMCs or T cells enriched from blood (not recorded which). These receptors were taken from a woman aged 25 to 39 who had been exposed to COVID-19. Each CDR3 is given with its conserved first and last residue.

TRBV2	TRBJ2-7	CASSEAGLLAIEQYF
TRBV7-8	TRBJ2-2	CASSFYAGGRDTGELFF
TRBV10-3	TRBJ2-7	CAIRRQGAHEQYF
TRBV7-6	TRBJ2-7	CASSHASGSSYEQYF
TRBV7-3	TRBJ2-3	CASSLTGGADTQYF
TRBV6-5	TRBJ2-5	CASSRGPGETQYF
TRBV12-5	TRBJ1-3	CASGWSDRYTIYF
TRBV6-5	TRBJ2-1	CASSYSGRYEQFF
TRBV5-1	TRBJ2-5	CASSLGSGKETQYF
TRBV24-1	TRBJ1-4	CATSDAADRGSKLFF
TRBV19	TRBJ2-3	CASSILAGVGTDTQYF
TRBV19	TRBJ1-2	CASSIDRQGYYGYTF
TRBV25-1	TRBJ2-1	CASSVLADAYEQFF
TRBV19	TRBJ2-4	CASSTKDRGNIQYF
TRBV7-9	TRBJ2-1	CASRDRGGERAYNEQFF
TRBV5-6	TRBJ2-7	CASSLGDRGEREQYF
TRBV2	TRBJ2-7	CASSRQGSVYEQYF
TRBV4-2	TRBJ1-2	CASSQDENRGDGYTF
TRBV6-4	TRBJ2-1	CASSEQGNEQFF
TRBV12-5	TRBJ2-7	CASGLGQGNEQYF
TRBV7-8	TRBJ1-2	CASSLGSGSGYGYTF
TRBV7-3	TRBJ2-2	CASSVQGTNTGELFF
TRBV25-1	TRBJ1-1	CASSEPTGNTEAFF
TRBV29-1	TRBJ1-2	CSVYRDRGGGYTF
TRBV28	TRBJ2-1	CASRQHHGGNEQFF
TRBV29-1	TRBJ1-1	CSVEKVGVGGAFF
TRBV5-1	TRBJ2-1	CASSLVADEQFF
TRBV9	TRBJ1-4	CASSVGQDEKLFF
TRBV7-9	TRBJ1-5	CASSLDRGGQPQHF
TRBV29-1	TRBJ1-1	CSGAEQGRNTEAFF
TRBV10-2	TRBJ2-7	CASRQTGVGYEQYF
TRBV18	TRBJ1-1	CASSPKGGTQAFF
TRBV16	TRBJ2-7	CASSQLASGHHYEQYF
TRBV7-3	TRBJ2-4	CASSLRAGNGNIQYF
TRBV6-5	TRBJ2-1	CASFVGTSGSNEQFF
TRBV7-6	TRBJ2-7	CASSFGTSGLNYEQYF
TRBV7-8	TRBJ2-7	CASSPTSGSPYEQYF
TRBV10-2	TRBJ1-5	CASSEIRGREQPQHF
TRBV19	TRBJ1-5	CASSMDGQGKVNQPQHF
TRBV12-3/TRBV12-4	TRBJ1-2	CASSLPNGGYTF
TRBV28	TRBJ2-7	CASSPSIEQYF
TRBV5-4	TRBJ1-4	CASSLAGAASNEKLFF
TRBV27	TRBJ2-1	CASSFLGAVGEQFF
TRBV5-1	TRBJ1-6	CASSLTLGGAFNSPLHF
TRBV5-4	TRBJ1-2	CASSFQAPNVYGYTF
TRBV18	TRBJ2-1	CASSPPGASYNEQFF
TRBV12-3/TRBV12-4	TRBJ1-3	CASRHSSGNTIYF
TRBV14	TRBJ2-7	CASSQVRGGAYEQYF
TRBV25-1	TRBJ2-1	CASSTLAGGTYNEQFF
TRBV19	TRBJ1-2	CASSIFGQGEEYGYTF
TRBV11-3	TRBJ2-1	CASRGRDRGYNEQFF
TRBV21-1	TRBJ1-5	CASSKVAGRSNQPQHF
TRBV4-1	TRBJ1-1	CASGSGTGNTEAFF
TRBV21-1	TRBJ2-2	CASITIPGLAANTGELFF
TRBV28	TRBJ2-7	CASSLAGGLEQYF